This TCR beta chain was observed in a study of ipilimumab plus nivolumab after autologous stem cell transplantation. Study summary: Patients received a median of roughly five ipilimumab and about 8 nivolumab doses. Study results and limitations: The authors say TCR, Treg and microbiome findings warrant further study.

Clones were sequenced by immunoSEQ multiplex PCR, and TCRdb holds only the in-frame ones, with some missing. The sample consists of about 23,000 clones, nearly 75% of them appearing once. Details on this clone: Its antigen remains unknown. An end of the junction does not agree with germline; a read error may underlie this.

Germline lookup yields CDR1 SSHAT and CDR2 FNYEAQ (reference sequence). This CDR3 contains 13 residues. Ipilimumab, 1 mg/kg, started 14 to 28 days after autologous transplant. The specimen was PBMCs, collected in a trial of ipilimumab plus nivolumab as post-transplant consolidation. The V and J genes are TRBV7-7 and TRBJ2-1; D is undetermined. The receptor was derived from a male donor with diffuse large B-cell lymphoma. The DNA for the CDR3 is TGTGCTAGCAGCTTAAGAGTGGACGGTGAGCAGTTCTTC. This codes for CASSLRVDGEQFF.